Below are 31 T cell receptor beta chains sequenced from a single sample in a study of response to subunit inactivated influenza vaccine. TCRdb called the RT-PCR reads again in MiXCR, with one record for every CDR3 protein. Of around 480,000 distinct CDR3 sequences listed, 15% to 20% are singletons. Sequencing was performed on CD4+ T cells sorted from PBMCs, taken less than 30 months after vaccination. The receptor set was obtained from a man aged 50-75 years who received an inactivated influenza vaccine.

This clonotype was observed a few times. V usage is TRBV12-3 or TRBV12-4 and J usage is TRBJ1-1, with a tentative D call TRBD1 (5 bases). Between the trimmed V and J ends, which lost 4 bases and 1 base, there was a span of 10 bases. This CDR3 is built from 14 residues. CDR3 bases: TGTGCCAGCAGTTACCAGGGTGGGAACACTGAAGCTTTCTTT. It codes for CASSYQGGNTEAFF.

This clonotype was counted between two and nine times. The chain carries TRBV7-2 and TRBJ1-4; D is unresolved. Germline V gene sequence: CDR1 SGHTA, CDR2 FQGNSA. V dropped 2 bases and J dropped 8 bases, with 9 bases sitting between them. The CDR3 spans 13 residues. CDR3 in DNA: TGTGCCAGCAGCTTAAAGGGAGGCGAAAAACTGTTTTTT. This codes for CASSLKGGEKLFF.

The gene calls are TRBV2 and TRBJ2-7; TRBD1 might be the D (6 bases). The CDR3 runs to 11 residues. The germline CDR1 and CDR2 sequences are SNHLY and FYNNEI. V dropped 7 bases and J dropped 4 bases, with 8 bases sitting between them. The CDR3 loop reads CASTTGYEQYF. The CDR3, as DNA: TGTGCCAGCACCACAGGGTACGAGCAGTACTTC.

This clonotype occurred a few times. The DNA of the CDR3 is TGTGCCTGGGGTCTGGGGCTAGCGGGAGGCACAGATACGCAGTATTTT. It codes for CAWGLGLAGGTDTQYF. The chain recombines TRBV30 with TRBJ2-3, with 10 positions matching TRBD2. This CDR3 has 16 residues. With 5 bases clipped from V and 1 base from J, the junction kept 9 bases outside the gene matches. The germline V gene has CDR1 GTSNPN and CDR2 SVGIG (reference sequence).

This clonotype showed up just a few times. This chain links TRBV29-1 with TRBJ2-5, with TRBD2 as a possible D gene (5 bases). The CDR3 covers 13 residues. Deletions cut 7 bases from V and 0 bases from J, with 12 bases between. The germline V gene encodes CDR1 SQVTM and CDR2 ANQGSEA. CDR3 in DNA: TGCAGCGCCAGAGGGCTGTACCAAGAGACCCAGTACTTC. Protein: CSARGLYQETQYF.

The rearrangement joins TRBV28 to TRBJ2-5; D gene uncertain. The CDR3 has 12 amino acids. The germline gives CDR1 MDHEN, CDR2 SYDVKM. Trimming removed 7 bases from V and 1 base from J, with 7 bases in between. Here the CDR3 reads CASTKGQETQYF. The CDR3 bases are TGTGCCAGCACGAAGGGCCAAGAGACCCAGTACTTC.

This clonotype was observed a handful of times. The V call is TRBV9, the J call TRBJ2-1; D possibly matches TRBD1 or TRBD2 (5 bases each). Trimming took off 3 bases at V and 6 bases at J, with 13 bases between the two ends. Germline-derived CDR1 and CDR2 are SGDLS and YYNGEE. The CDR3 totals 14 residues. CDR3 residues: CASSAQPGTNEQFF. The CDR3 coding sequence is TGTGCCAGCAGCGCCCAACCCGGGACCAATGAGCAGTTCTTC.

The genes are TRBV9 and TRBJ1-5, with D maybe TRBD1 (5 bases). CDR3 length: 14 amino acids. Germline V gene data show CDR1 as SGDLS and CDR2 as YYNGEE. V was cut by 3 bases and J by 3 bases, with 10 bases left in between. The CDR3 nucleotides are TGTGCCAGCAGCGGCGGACAATTCAATCAGCCCCAGCATTTT. Translating gives CASSGGQFNQPQHF.

This clonotype has ten or more counts. The DNA for the CDR3 is TGCGCCAGCAGTCGCACGGACAATGAGCAGTTCTTC. This encodes CASSRTDNEQFF. This chain connects TRBV10-2 to TRBJ2-1, with D unresolved. The ends were cut back, 5 bases at V and 5 bases at J, with 7 bases in the middle. The CDR3 has 12 amino acids. Germline V gives CDR1 WSHSY, CDR2 SAAADI.

This clonotype has more than one count but fewer than ten. An end of the junction does not agree with germline; a read error may underlie this. The J gene is TRBJ2-3, the V gene TRBV20-1, with 7 bases that match TRBD1. Germline loops: CDR1 DFQATT, CDR2 SNEGSKA (reference sequence). The length of the CDR3 is 10 residues. The DNA of the CDR3 is TGCAGTGCTAGTGGAGACAGGGAAGATTTT. Its protein is CSASGDREDF.

This clonotype appeared a few times. The rearrangement links TRBV4-2 to TRBJ1-5; D is unresolved. V dropped 0 bases and J dropped 5 bases, with 8 bases sitting between them. The CDR3 is made up of 14 amino acids. Per the germline V gene, CDR1 is LGHNA and CDR2 is YNFKEQ. The CDR3 bases are TGTGCCAGCAGCCAAGATCTGGGCCATCAGCCCCAGCATTTT. Residues: CASSQDLGHQPQHF.

This clonotype showed up just a few times. The chain links TRBV7-2 to TRBJ2-1, with 11 bases identical to TRBD2. The CDR3 covers 17 residues. V lost 4 bases to trimming and J lost 1 base; unmatched junction nucleotides: 6. The germline V gene has CDR1 SGHTA and CDR2 FQGNSA. CDR3 amino acids: CASSSTLAGASYNEQFF. Here the CDR3 DNA reads TGTGCCAGCAGCTCAACACTAGCGGGAGCGTCCTACAATGAGCAGTTCTTC.

This clonotype has more than one count but fewer than ten. The rearrangement uses TRBV29-1 and TRBJ2-1; D possibly uses TRBD1 or TRBD2 (5 bases each). V was cut by 6 bases and J by 6 bases, with 12 bases left in between. In germline, CDR1 is SQVTM, CDR2 ANQGSEA. The CDR3 contains 12 residues. The CDR3 region has the DNA TGCAGCGTCCAGGGACGGCCCAATGAGCAGTTCTTC. Its protein is CSVQGRPNEQFF.

The chain carries TRBV5-1 and TRBJ1-2, with D possibly being TRBD1 (6 bases). Germline V gene data show CDR1 as SGHRS and CDR2 as YFSETQ. The CDR3 spans 14 residues. The V gene lost 4 bases and the J gene lost 2 bases, with 12 bases spanning the gap. For the CDR3, the DNA is TGCGCCAGCAGCGGGGGCCGCCTCAACTATGGCTACACCTTC. Translation gives CASSGGRLNYGYTF.

The chain combines TRBV6-1 with TRBJ2-1; possible D gene TRBD2, 7 bases. The CDR3 runs to 14 residues. With 10 bases removed from V and 2 bases from J, the gap between germline ends came to 15 bases. The germline V gene encodes CDR1 MNHNS and CDR2 SASEGT. The CDR3 DNA follows: TGTGCCATCGGTGGCGGGGGCCCCTACAATGAGCAGTTCTTC. Encoded protein: CAIGGGGPYNEQFF.

The chain carries TRBV11-1 and TRBJ2-3; D gene unclear. CDR1 is SGHAT and CDR2 is FQDESV in the germline V gene (reference sequence). Deletions cut 1 base from V and 14 bases from J, with 16 bases between. The CDR3 consists of 13 residues. CDR3 DNA sequence: TGTGCCAGCAGCTTAGACGGAACACCTAATAGGTATTTT. Translated: CASSLDGTPNRYF.

The chain links TRBV18 to TRBJ2-1, with 9 positions matching TRBD2. Germline CDR1 KGHSH, CDR2 LQKENI. J gave up 9 bases and V 4 bases, and 7 bases lay outside the gene matches. This CDR3 is built from 14 residues. The CDR3 nucleotides are TGTGCCAGCTCACTCCGGACTAGCGACGGTGAGCAGTTCTTC. This codes for CASSLRTSDGEQFF.

This clonotype was seen only a few times. The J gene is TRBJ1-6, the V gene TRBV3-1; no clear D gene. The V gene's germline CDR1 is LGHDT and CDR2 YNNKEL (reference sequence). This CDR3 is built from 16 residues. Trimming took 1 base from V and 1 from J, leaving 8 bases between them. CDR3 coding DNA: TGTGCCAGCAGCCAAGGACGTGGTTCCTATAATTCACCCCTCCACTTT. Translated, it gives CASSQGRGSYNSPLHF. Complete variable domain (other parts from reference TRBV3-1 and TRBJ1-6): DTAVSQTPKYLVTQMGNDKSIKCEQNLGHDTMYWYKQDSKKFLKIMFSYNNKELIINETVPNRFSPKSPDKAHLNLHINSLELGDSAVYFCASSQGRGSYNSPLHFGNGTRLTVT.

The chain combines TRBV20-1 with TRBJ2-2; a possible D gene is TRBD1 (6 bases). This CDR3 is 13 amino acids long. Deletions cut 4 bases from V and 3 bases from J, with 9 bases between. Germline loops: CDR1 DFQATT, CDR2 SNEGSKA (reference sequence). The CDR3 nucleotides read TGCAGTGCTACACAGGGATACACCGGGGAGCTGTTTTTT. Translated, it gives CSATQGYTGELFF.

V and J are TRBV4-1 and TRBJ2-1; D is ambiguous. The germline V and J ends were trimmed by 0 bases and 0 bases, with 6 bases remaining between them. The germline V gene has CDR1 MGHRA and CDR2 YSYEKL. This CDR3 has 15 residues. Written as DNA, the CDR3 is TGCGCCAGCAGCCAAGAGTCTCGCTCCTACAATGAGCAGTTCTTC. Translating it yields CASSQESRSYNEQFF.

V gene TRBV7-2 combines with J gene TRBJ2-2; TRBD1 matches at 8 bases. CDR1 and CDR2 (germline): SGHTA, FQGNSA. CDR3 length: 16 residues. The junction had 4 bases not matched to a gene; V was cut back by 3 bases and J by 1 base. Here the CDR3 DNA reads TGTGCCAGCAGCTTCCACAGGGGGTGGAACACCGGGGAGCTGTTTTTT. Protein sequence: CASSFHRGWNTGELFF.

The rearrangement joins TRBV9 to TRBJ2-7; 8 nucleotides match TRBD2. Germline loops: CDR1 SGDLS, CDR2 YYNGEE. V shed 1 base and J 3 bases; nucleotides not matched to a gene: 6. The CDR3 is 15 residues long. The CDR3 bases are TGTGCCAGCAGCGTACGTAGCGGGACCAACTACGAGCAGTACTTC. Translation: CASSVRSGTNYEQYF.

This clonotype was recorded many times. This sequence joins TRBV10-3 and TRBJ1-5; D gene ambiguous. Trimming removed 6 bases from V and 0 bases from J, with 12 bases in between. The V gene's germline CDR1 is ENHRY and CDR2 SYGVKD. The length of the CDR3 is 15 residues. CDR3 residues: CAIRRAGDSNQPQHF. CDR3 coding DNA: TGTGCCATCAGAAGGGCTGGGGATAGCAATCAGCCCCAGCATTTT.

Here the CDR3 DNA reads TGTGCCAGCAGCTTAGGGGCAGTGAACACTGAAGCTTTCTTT. It encodes CASSLGAVNTEAFF. The chain links TRBV7-9 to TRBJ1-1; no definite D call. The CDR3 contains 14 residues. Germline V gene lookup returns CDR1 SEHNR and CDR2 FQNEAQ (reference sequence). The V gene lost 1 base and the J gene lost 0 bases, with 6 bases spanning the gap.

This clonotype was seen a handful of times. This chain uses TRBV20-1 with TRBJ2-1, with 10 bases lining up with TRBD2. V lost 7 bases to trimming and J lost 5 bases; unmatched junction nucleotides: 2. The CDR3 length is 12 residues. From germline, CDR1 is DFQATT and CDR2 SNEGSKA (reference sequence). CDR3 amino acids: CSGTSGDNEQFF. As DNA, the CDR3 is TGCAGTGGTACTAGCGGGGACAATGAGCAGTTCTTC.

This chain connects TRBV29-1 to TRBJ2-1; 10 bases map to TRBD2. Germline loops: CDR1 SQVTM, CDR2 ANQGSEA. The CDR3 length is 17 residues. J lost 3 bases, V lost 0 bases, and 8 bases had no gene match. As DNA, the CDR3 is TGCAGCGTTGAAGATACCGGGAGCGGGAGGGACTACAATGAGCAGTTCTTC. Translated, it gives CSVEDTGSGRDYNEQFF.

This clonotype showed up just a few times. The chain employs TRBV10-1 and TRBJ2-3; no clear D gene. This CDR3 spans 11 amino acids. CDR1 is WNHNN, CDR2 SYGVQD, per germline (reference sequence). The V end lost 2 bases, the J end lost 6 bases, and 3 bases lay between the germline ends. The CDR3 sequence is CASSEQDTQYF. In DNA form, the CDR3 reads TGCGCCAGCAGTGAGCAGGATACGCAGTATTTT.

In its sample, this clonotype was seen a few times. The chain recombines TRBV7-9 with TRBJ2-7; D perhaps matches TRBD1 (6 bases). This CDR3 is 14 amino acids long. Germline V lookup: CDR1 SEHNR, CDR2 FQNEAQ (reference sequence). With 2 bases removed from V and 2 bases from J, the gap between germline ends came to 10 bases. The CDR3 region is CASSLRDITYEQYF. In DNA, the CDR3 is TGTGCCAGCAGCTTACGGGACATCACCTACGAGCAGTACTTC.

This clonotype was recorded a few times. V and J are TRBV5-1 and TRBJ2-3, with D possibly matching TRBD2 (6 bases). The CDR3 loop spans 14 amino acids. Trimming stripped 4 bases from V and 1 base from J, with 10 bases between. Germline assignment: CDR1 SGHRS and CDR2 YFSETQ. The CDR3 here is CASSGGYGTDTQYF. The CDR3 DNA reads as TGCGCCAGCAGCGGGGGGTATGGCACAGATACGCAGTATTTT.

As concerns this clonotype: The junction differs from germline at one of its ends, possibly a read error. The V and J genes are TRBV20-1 and TRBJ2-7; TRBD1 is a possible D gene (6 bases). The germline V gene encodes CDR1 DFQATT and CDR2 SNEGSKA (reference sequence). CDR3 length: 16 residues. The CDR3 DNA is TGCTGTGCTAGACCACAGGGTGGCGAGCCTGACTACGAGCAGTACTTC. Translating gives CCARPQGGEPDYEQYF.

This clonotype was observed many times. This chain connects TRBV20-1 to TRBJ1-5, with D uncertain. This CDR3 region has 13 residues. Germline V gene data show CDR1 as DFQATT and CDR2 as SNEGSKA (reference sequence). The V gene lost 3 bases and the J gene lost 1 base, with 7 bases spanning the gap. Written as DNA, the CDR3 is TGCAGTGCTAGTGGGCAGAGCAATCAGCCCCAGCATTTT. Residues: CSASGQSNQPQHF.